This T cell receptor beta chain was sequenced during a study of T cell changes during pregnancy in multiple sclerosis. The method was immunoSEQ multiplex PCR; TCRdb's version includes in-frame clones alone and lacks a portion of them. Altogether roughly 58,000 clones are present, roughly 92% being singletons, with the ten largest covering about 3%. The V end lost 3 bases, the J end lost 1 base, and 12 bases lay between the germline ends. CDR3 length: 15 amino acids. Germline V CDR1 and CDR2: LNHDA, SQIVND (reference sequence). The receptor was derived from a female donor with multiple sclerosis, enrolled in a pregnancy study. The chain uses TRBV19 and TRBJ1-2; D uncertain. Here the sequenced sample was CD8+ T cells from peripheral blood mononuclear cells, taken in the third trimester of pregnancy. For the CDR3, the DNA is TGTGCCAGTAGTATTCAAGGAGCCCATAACTATGGCTACACCTTC. Its translation is CASSIQGAHNYGYTF.